The T cell receptor (beta chain) described here comes from a study of OX40 agonist ivuxolimab in advanced cancers. Looking at the study overall: With ivuxolimab, an agonistic anti-OX40 (CD134) antibody, patients were treated. Hepatocellular carcinoma, melanoma, renal cell or head and neck cancer occurred in dose-escalation patients. Study-wide results and caveats: At doses 0.1 to 3.0 mg/kg, CD4+ and CD8+ clones expanded.

Here immunoSEQ multiplex PCR was the method, and the copy in TCRdb shows in-frame clones only, minus some. The repertoire holds around 92,000 clones, 85% to 95% seen once, with over 0.2% in the top ten. This clone showed up just once. Its antigen remains unidentified. Trimming removed 1 base at V and 3 bases at J, with 10 bases between. The CDR3 consists of 14 residues. The germline CDR1 and CDR2 sequences are MGHRA and YSYEKL. Material: CD4+ or CD8+ T cells sorted from blood, obtained in a trial of the OX40 agonist ivuxolimab. The chain links TRBV4-1 to TRBJ2-7, with D uncertain. This clonotype was obtained from an adult with an advanced solid tumor such as melanoma, head and neck, liver or kidney cancer. The CDR3 DNA reads as TGCGCCAGCAGCCAAGTGCGGAAACACTACGAGCAGTACGTC. This sequence encodes CASSQVRKHYEQYV.